The 21 T cell receptor beta chains presented below share a single source sample, sequenced in a study of monozygotic twins with inflammatory bowel disease. TCRdb reprocessed the 5' RACE reads, with one entry per CDR3 protein and no DNA. The sample holds about 110,000 distinct CDR3 sequences. The material sequenced was blood. Source of these receptors: a human donor with ulcerative colitis or Crohn's disease, or a healthy co-twin of an affected twin (not recorded which).

The chain couples TRBV10-3 to TRBJ1-1; TCRdb proposes TRBD1, but this gene call is untestable without DNA. The CDR3 is 14 residues long. Germline V lookup: CDR1 ENHRY, CDR2 SYGVKD. This chain's CDR3 is CAISDPGKNTEAFF.

The chain uses TRBV12-3 or TRBV12-4 and TRBJ2-3; absent DNA, TCRdb's TRBD1 call cannot be checked. This CDR3 contains 14 residues. The CDR3 protein is CASSTQGAGDTQYF.

J is TRBJ1-4 and V is TRBV18; the D call from TCRdb, TRBD1, cannot be confirmed without DNA. The CDR3 extends over 15 amino acids. CDR1 and CDR2 (germline): KGHSH, LQKENI. CDR3 sequence reads: CASSLDRGTNEKLFF.

The chain joins TRBV20-1 to TRBJ2-3; absent DNA, TCRdb's TRBD1 call cannot be checked. The CDR3 extends over 15 amino acids. Germline V gene lookup returns CDR1 DFQATT and CDR2 SNEGSKA (reference sequence). The CDR3 is CSARDVRGSTDTQYF.

The CDR3 reads CASSYSGDSYNEQFF. The V gene is TRBV6-5, the J gene TRBJ2-1; TCRdb outputs TRBD2, but without DNA this stays unchecked. Germline V gene sequence: CDR1 MNHEY, CDR2 SVGAGI. The CDR3 spans 15 residues.

V is TRBV7-9 and J is TRBJ1-4; TCRdb proposes TRBD1, but this gene call is untestable without DNA. Germline V lookup: CDR1 SEHNR, CDR2 FQNEAQ (reference sequence). The CDR3 extends over 14 amino acids. This chain's CDR3 is CASSFNRGAEKLFF.

The gene calls are TRBV6-2 or TRBV6-3 and TRBJ1-5; TCRdb selects TRBD1, and the lack of DNA leaves this call unchecked. Germline CDR1 and CDR2: MNHEY and SVGEGT. The CDR3 is 14 residues long. The CDR3 here is CASSGAWGNQPQHF.

CDR3: CSARDPSGGYEQYF. The rearrangement joins TRBV20-1 to TRBJ2-7; TCRdb reports TRBD2, a call that lacks DNA to check it against. The CDR3 has 14 residues. Germline-derived CDR1 and CDR2 are DFQATT and SNEGSKA (reference sequence).

V gene TRBV10-3 combines with J gene TRBJ2-5; the D call of TRBD1 rests on TCRdb alone, since no DNA is present to check it. There are 16 residues in the CDR3. Germline V gene data show CDR1 as ENHRY and CDR2 as SYGVKD. CDR3 protein: CAISDVQGAKEETQYF.

The rearrangement links TRBV20-1 to TRBJ2-7. The CDR3 runs 14 residues. The germline gives CDR1 DFQATT, CDR2 SNEGSKA (reference sequence). The CDR3: CSARDLAFSYEQYF.

The rearrangement links TRBV7-2 to TRBJ2-2. This CDR3 is built from 15 residues. CDR1 is SGHTA and CDR2 is FQGNSA in the germline V gene. CDR3 protein: CASSAHHPSTGELFF. The full variable domain, with the rest looked up from reference TRBV7-2 and TRBJ2-2, is GAGVSQSPSNKVTEKGKDVELRCDPISGHTALYWYRQSLGQGLEFLIYFQGNSAPDKSGLPSDRFSAERTGGSVSTLTIQRTQQEDSAVYLCASSAHHPSTGELFFGEGSRLTVL.

This sequence joins TRBV20-1 and TRBJ2-1. CDR1 and CDR2 (germline): DFQATT, SNEGSKA (reference sequence). The length of the CDR3 is 12 residues. Here the CDR3 reads CSARRQVNEQFF.

V usage is TRBV7-9 and J usage is TRBJ2-1; the D gene TCRdb calls, TRBD1, cannot be checked with no DNA. Germline V gene lookup returns CDR1 SEHNR and CDR2 FQNEAQ (reference sequence). CDR3 size: 15 residues. CDR3: CASSHDWGPGNEQFF.

The chain joins TRBV5-1 to TRBJ1-1; lacking DNA, the TRBD1 call made by TCRdb goes unchecked. The CDR3 has 16 residues. CDR1 and CDR2 from the germline V gene are SGHRS and YFSETQ. CDR3 region: CASSQLSGGGGTEAFF.

The chain has TRBV3-1 and TRBJ2-7; TCRdb's D call of TRBD1 is untestable without DNA. The germline CDR1 and CDR2 sequences are LGHDT and YNNKEL (reference sequence). The length of the CDR3 is 14 residues. The CDR3 sequence is CASSQDSGGRGQYF.

This chain connects TRBV28 to TRBJ2-3. This CDR3 contains 11 residues. Germline CDR1 MDHEN, CDR2 SYDVKM. CDR3 region: CASSVPDTQYF.

This sequence joins TRBV19 and TRBJ1-6; absent DNA, TCRdb's TRBD1 call cannot be checked. This CDR3 region has 15 residues. Germline CDR1 reads LNHDA; CDR2 reads SQIVND (reference sequence). CDR3 sequence reads: CASSVGPGGNSPLHF.

The J gene is TRBJ2-3, the V gene TRBV25-1; with no DNA, the TCRdb D assignment of TRBD2 cannot be verified. From germline, CDR1 is MGHDK and CDR2 SYGVNS. CDR3 length: 22 amino acids. CDR3: CASREGLAATRVNSKTTDTQYF.

This chain links TRBV7-9 with TRBJ2-7; TCRdb gives TRBD2 as the D gene, but with no DNA this cannot be confirmed. Germline CDR1 SEHNR, CDR2 FQNEAQ (reference sequence). The CDR3 runs 14 residues. The CDR3 sequence: CASSLPGRGNEQYF.

This chain links TRBV27 with TRBJ1-5; the TCRdb D gene call, TRBD1, has no DNA to confirm it. Germline CDR1 MNHEY, CDR2 SMNVEV (reference sequence). The CDR3 loop spans 13 amino acids. CDR3: CASRSGVHQPQHF.

V usage is TRBV29-1 and J usage is TRBJ1-1; the TRBD1 assignment by TCRdb is unverifiable without DNA. The CDR3 runs 15 residues. The germline gives CDR1 SQVTM, CDR2 ANQGSEA. The CDR3 here is CSVAPGWGMNIEAFF. The full variable domain, in which reference TRBV29-1 and TRBJ1-1 provide the parts outside the CDR3, is SAVISQKPSRDICQRGTSLTIQCQVDSQVTMMFWYRQQPGQSLTLIATANQGSEATYESGFVIDKFPISRPNLTFSTLTVSNMSPEDSSIYLCSVAPGWGMNIEAFFGQGTRLTVV.